The next 12 T cell receptor beta chains were all read from a single sample in a study of shared clonotypes between healthy human individuals. Assay: immunoSEQ multiplex PCR; the TCRdb copy retains only in-frame clones and omits some. The repertoire holds roughly 1 million clones, with more than 65% as singletons. Sequencing was performed on memory CD4+ T cells sorted from blood. Subset given: CD45RA-negative fraction. Source of these receptors: a man younger than 30 in good health.

The chain links TRBV11-2 to TRBJ2-3, with 9 bases fitting TRBD2. This CDR3 region has 16 residues. CDR1 is SGHAT, CDR2 FQNNGV, per germline. The ends lost 6 bases at V and 5 bases at J; junction bases unmatched: 12. The CDR3 loop is CASSSGTSRVVDTQYF. The CDR3 coding sequence is TGTGCCAGCAGTTCTGGGACTAGCCGGGTTGTAGATACGCAGTATTTT.

V gene TRBV28 combines with J gene TRBJ2-3; 13 bases align to TRBD2. After removal of 7 bases from V and 1 base from J, the junction contained 2 bases not matched to a gene. Looked up from germline, CDR1 is MDHEN and CDR2 is SYDVKM. There are 15 residues in the CDR3. CDR3 amino acids: CASKGLAGGTDTQYF. In nucleotides, the CDR3 is TGTGCCAGCAAAGGACTAGCGGGGGGCACAGATACGCAGTATTTT.

The chain carries TRBV15 and TRBJ2-5; 7 bases are a match to TRBD2. In germline, CDR1 is LNHNV, CDR2 YYDKDF (reference sequence). The ends lost 0 bases at V and 5 bases at J; junction bases unmatched: 9. The CDR3 is made up of 16 amino acids. CDR3 protein: CATSRETRAGEETQYF. The CDR3 DNA sequence: TGTGCCACCAGCAGAGAAACAAGGGCGGGGGAGGAGACCCAGTACTTC.

The CDR3: CASSPWDVEQYF. The CDR3 DNA sequence: TGTGCCAGCAGCCCCTGGGACGTCGAGCAGTACTTC. The gene calls are TRBV7-2 and TRBJ2-7; D assignment may be TRBD1 or TRBD2 (5 bases each). V was cut by 5 bases and J by 6 bases, with 11 bases left in between. Per the germline V gene, CDR1 is SGHTA and CDR2 is FQGNSA. The CDR3 sequence is 12 residues long.

The CDR3 DNA follows: TGTGCCAGCAGTGAAGACCGACCCTACGAGCAGTACTTC. This encodes CASSEDRPYEQYF. This chain links TRBV2 with TRBJ2-7; D is unclear. Looked up from germline, CDR1 is SNHLY and CDR2 is FYNNEI. Trimming took off 1 base at V and 2 bases at J, with 6 bases between the two ends. The CDR3 consists of 13 residues.

The chain has TRBV2 and TRBJ1-6; D perhaps matches TRBD1 (6 bases). The length of the CDR3 is 16 residues. Trimming took off 6 bases at V and 7 bases at J, with 19 bases between the two ends. CDR1 is SNHLY, CDR2 FYNNEI, per germline. CDR3 nucleotide sequence: TGTGCCAGCAGACTTCAACAGGGTATGGTCAATTCACCCCTCCACTTT. Translation gives CASRLQQGMVNSPLHF.

The chain joins TRBV18 to TRBJ1-6; 10 bases map to TRBD1. CDR1 KGHSH and CDR2 LQKENI come from the germline V gene. The CDR3 length is 15 residues. V lost 3 bases and J lost 12; bases outside the gene matches: 8. This CDR3 reads CASSPQTGGKVPLHF. The CDR3 DNA sequence: TGTGCCAGCTCACCGCAGACAGGGGGCAAGGTACCCCTCCACTTT.

The chain joins TRBV25-1 to TRBJ1-2, with D possibly matching TRBD1 (5 bases). The CDR3 is 13 amino acids. V lost 8 bases, J lost 4 bases, and 14 bases lay in between. Germline V lookup: CDR1 MGHDK, CDR2 SYGVNS. This CDR3 reads CASSRGGGYGYTF. CDR3 bases: TGTGCCAGCTCGCGGGGGGGAGGCTATGGCTACACCTTC.

There are a few counts of this clone. Distinct nucleotide sequences in the sample also encode this CDR3. The CDR3 DNA is TGTGCCAGCTCCTCCACCGAAAACTATGGCTACACCTTC. Amino acid sequence: CASSSTENYGYTF. The chain joins TRBV7-9 to TRBJ1-2, with D hard to call. Germline V gene data show CDR1 as SEHNR and CDR2 as FQNEAQ (reference sequence). This CDR3 has 13 amino acids. The germline V and J ends were trimmed by 8 bases and 2 bases, with 12 bases remaining between them.

The J gene is TRBJ2-2, the V gene TRBV19; D ambiguous. The CDR3 sequence is 14 residues long. The germline gives CDR1 LNHDA, CDR2 SQIVND (reference sequence). The V end lost 3 bases, the J end lost 5 bases, and 10 bases lay between the germline ends. Here the CDR3 reads CASSIRLETGELFF. The CDR3 nucleotides are TGTGCCAGTAGTATTCGATTAGAAACCGGGGAGCTGTTTTTT.

The chain is built from TRBV4-3 and TRBJ2-7; TRBD1 aligns across 8 bases. The CDR3 covers 17 residues. The V and J ends lost 1 base and 1 base, in that order; junction bases with no gene match: 9. CDR1 and CDR2 from the germline V gene are LGHNA and YSLEER. This chain's CDR3 is CASSQVRGQGSSYEQYF. As DNA, the CDR3 is TGCGCCAGCAGCCAAGTTCGAGGACAGGGTTCGTCCTACGAGCAGTACTTC.

About this clone itself: The identical CDR3 is also encoded by other nucleotide sequences in the sample. The chain carries TRBV6-6 and TRBJ1-1; weak D call: TRBD1 (6 bases). This CDR3 contains 14 residues. Germline V gene data show CDR1 as MNHNY and CDR2 as SVGAGI (reference sequence). Trimming stripped 2 bases from V and 7 bases from J, with 14 bases between. The CDR3, as DNA: TGTGCCAGCAGTTACCCCAGGGGACTTGGTGAAGCTTTCTTT. Translation gives CASSYPRGLGEAFF.